This TCR beta chain was obtained from a study of T-cell memory formation after mild COVID-19. Across the whole study: TCR clusters were largely donor specific.

This clonotype was seen more than once but under ten times. Its specificity is not known. Trimming cost V 6 bases and J 7 bases; bases outside gene matches: 9. The CDR3 has 14 amino acids. Whole-study results and caveats: Shrinking CD4+ clones were chiefly CM and EM; CD8+ ones were chiefly EMRA.

TCRdb called the 5' RACE reads again in MiXCR, with one record for every CDR3 protein. The table records roughly 350,000 distinct CDR3 sequences, roughly 15% of them present only once. V is TRBV12-3 or TRBV12-4 and J is TRBJ1-2; 9 nucleotides align to TRBD1. The material sequenced was PBMCs or a T cell subset sorted from them (not recorded which). The sequence was obtained from a man younger than 35 who had mild COVID-19 (a few samples of this study predate the infection). Cell type and time point are not known. CDR3 nucleotides: TGTGCCAGCAGATCGGGACAGGGTAGGAGTGGCTACACCTTC. It encodes CASRSGQGRSGYTF.